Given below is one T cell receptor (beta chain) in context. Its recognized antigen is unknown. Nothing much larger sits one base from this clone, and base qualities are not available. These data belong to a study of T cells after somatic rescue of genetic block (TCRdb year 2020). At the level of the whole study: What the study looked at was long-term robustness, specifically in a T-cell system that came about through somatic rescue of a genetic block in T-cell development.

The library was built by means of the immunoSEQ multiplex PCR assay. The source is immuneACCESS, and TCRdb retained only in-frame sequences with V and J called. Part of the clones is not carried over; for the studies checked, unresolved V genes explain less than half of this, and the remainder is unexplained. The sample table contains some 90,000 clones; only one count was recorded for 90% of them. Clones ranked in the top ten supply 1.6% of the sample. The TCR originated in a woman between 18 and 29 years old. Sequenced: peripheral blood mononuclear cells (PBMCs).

Here the CDR3 is given as CASSQGANYGYTF. At the DNA level, the sequence is TGCGCCAGCAGCCAAGGGGCAAACTATGGCTACACCTTC. The sequence links TRBV4-3 to TRBJ1-2; the D gene cannot be resolved reliably. V drops 1 base and J drops 2 bases, leaving 5 bases in between. The CDR3 numbers 13 residues from cysteine through phenylalanine. Only the CDR3 part of the read is kept: 39 bases, read in frame from the first base. The germline V gene supplies CDR1 LGHNA and CDR2 YSLEER.